This is a list of T cell receptor beta chains from one sample in a study of persistence of HIV-infected CD4 T cells. The antigens for these receptors are not known. Libraries were prepared by immunoSEQ multiplex PCR; TCRdb keeps only in-frame clonotypes and omits some of them. The sample gives tens of thousands of clones, around three quarters of which show up once; 14% is in the top ten. The sequencing here drew on CD4+ T cells sorted from PBMCs after approximately 19-hour stimulation, taken from a patient who received antiretroviral therapy. Source of these receptors: an adult man with HIV who was CMV-seropositive. The CDR3 runs from the conserved cysteine through the conserved F or W. The D gene is left open where the match is weak. The listing skips clone size in some rows; elsewhere it reads once, few, many or a size class.

v_gene	abundance	j_gene	d_gene	CDR3aa	CDR3nt
TRBV12-1	NA	TRBJ1-1	NA	CASSPGQGASLEAFF	TGTGCCAGCAGCCCGGGACAGGGGGCAAGCCTTGAAGCTTTCTTT
TRBV7-2	NA	TRBJ1-5	NA	CASSPVTGLRNQPQHF	TGTGCCAGCAGCCCCGTCACAGGGTTACGCAATCAGCCCCAGCATTTT
TRBV7-3	NA	TRBJ2-1	NA	CASSSIGSEQFF	TGTGCCAGCAGCTCTATAGGATCTGAGCAGTTCTTC
TRBV7-2	NA	TRBJ1-2	TRBD1	CASSLEGGQGRRGYTF	TGTGCCAGCAGCTTAGAGGGAGGACAGGGGCGTCGTGGCTACACCTTC
TRBV5-6	NA	TRBJ1-2	TRBD1	CASGDRANYGYTF	TGCGCCAGCGGGGACAGAGCTAACTATGGCTACACCTTC
TRBV7-9	NA	TRBJ2-5	NA	CASSLLGLETQYF	TGTGCCAGCAGCCTTTTAGGACTGGAGACCCAGTACTTC
TRBV7-2	NA	TRBJ1-5	NA	CASSPQRGFAPQHF	TGTGCCAGCAGCCCCCAAAGGGGATTTGCGCCCCAGCATTTT
TRBV6-5	NA	TRBJ1-5	TRBD1	CASSRTGGAGQPQHF	TGTGCCAGCAGTCGGACAGGGGGCGCGGGGCAGCCCCAGCATTTT
TRBV6-5	NA	TRBJ2-3	TRBD1	CASHRGSGTDTQYF	TGTGCCAGTCACAGGGGTTCTGGCACAGATACGCAGTATTTT
TRBV3-1/TRBV3-2	medium-sized	TRBJ1-1	NA	CASSLQAAGGKRGEAFF	TGTGCCAGCAGCCTACAAGCGGCAGGTGGCAAGCGGGGTGAAGCTTTCTTT
TRBV18	NA	TRBJ2-1	NA	CASSTQGNNEQFF	TGTGCCAGCTCAACTCAGGGGAACAATGAGCAGTTCTTC
TRBV6-2/TRBV6-3	NA	TRBJ1-6	NA	CASSYSRKGVTLHF	TGTGCCAGCAGTTACTCGAGGAAAGGTGTTACCCTCCACTTT
TRBV7-2	NA	TRBJ1-1	NA	CASSLQGRDTEAFF	TGTGCCAGCAGCTTACAGGGCAGGGACACTGAAGCTTTCTTT
TRBV9	NA	TRBJ1-1	TRBD1	CASSPRRQGNTEAFF	TGTGCCAGCAGCCCCCGAAGACAGGGGAACACTGAAGCTTTCTTT
TRBV7-9	NA	TRBJ1-1	NA	CASSLGTDTEAFF	TGTGCCAGCAGCTTGGGGACGGACACTGAAGCTTTCTTT
TRBV5-1	NA	TRBJ1-3	NA	CASSSRDTGNTIYF	TGCGCCAGCAGCTCCCGGGACACTGGAAACACCATATATTTT